This T cell receptor (beta chain) was recorded in a study of CXCR3-negative and CXCR3-positive naive CD8 T cells. The CDR3 extends over 12 amino acids. Germline CDR1 reads SGDLS; CDR2 reads YYNGEE. UMI-labeled TRB cDNA libraries were prepared by 5' RACE. TCRdb reprocessed the 5' RACE reads, with one entry per CDR3 protein and no DNA. The table lists over 40,000 distinct CDR3 sequences, with 1.5% to 2% in the top ten. Study-wide results and limits: CD5 surface expression was similar among naive subsets, and TCR strength was estimated by inference from TRB CDR3 properties. The TRB CDR3s that CXCR3-positive naive cells carried were more hydrophobic than those of CXCR3-negative naive cells.

Each CD8+ T cell subset was sorted in triplicate, around 300,000 cells each. Naive CD8+ T cells displayed a CD45RO-CCR7+CD27+CD95- phenotype. About this clonotype itself: Its specificity is unknown.

The sequence was collected from a human donor in good health. Some clones in this sample may be carry-over from other donors' samples. The V call is TRBV9, the J call TRBJ1-2; the D call from TCRdb, TRBD1, cannot be confirmed without DNA. Sequencing was performed on naive CXCR3- CD8+ T cells from blood. Stated subset: CD45RO-CCR7+CD27+CD95- naive CD8+ T cells lacking CXCR3 (TNR3-). Here the CDR3 reads CASSRGIDGYTF.